Listed here are 4 T cell receptor beta chains from one sample, sequenced in a study of blood T cell repertoires in COVID-19. The repertoire was sequenced with immunoSEQ multiplex PCR; TCRdb's copy has only in-frame clones and lacks some. The data contain about 45,000 clones, approximately 80% of them seen just once; the ten biggest clones take up over 12%. Specimen: peripheral blood. These receptor sequences come from a human donor in a cohort sampled during active COVID-19.

The chain uses TRBV6-1 and TRBJ1-5; the D is unclear. V was trimmed by 2 bases and J by 6 bases, leaving 11 bases between them. Germline V lookup: CDR1 MNHNS, CDR2 SASEGT. There are 14 residues in the CDR3. CDR3: CASSELAPVQPQHF. The DNA for the CDR3 is TGTGCCAGCAGTGAATTAGCTCCCGTTCAGCCCCAGCATTTT.

The chain has TRBV6-6 and TRBJ2-7, with 9 bases fitting TRBD1. The CDR3 spans 16 residues. CDR1 is MNHNY and CDR2 is SVGAGI in the germline V gene (reference sequence). Unmatched junction bases numbered 8, after V lost 0 bases and J lost 5 bases. The CDR3 is CASSYSRGQGLHEQYF. CDR3 DNA: TGTGCCAGCAGTTACTCGAGGGGACAGGGATTACACGAGCAGTACTTC.

The chain uses TRBV7-6 and TRBJ2-7; D is unclear. The CDR3 spans 15 residues. CDR1 SGHVS and CDR2 FNYEAQ come from the germline V gene. The ends were cut back, 5 bases at V and 6 bases at J, with 20 bases in the middle. DNA of the CDR3: TGTGCCAGCAGCCTCGACGGAGCCCCCTTTGGCGAGCAGTACTTC. Amino acid sequence: CASSLDGAPFGEQYF. The whole variable domain, filled in from reference TRBV7-6 and TRBJ2-7, reads GAGVSQSPRYKVTKRGQDVALRCDPISGHVSLYWYRQALGQGPEFLTYFNYEAQQDKSGLPNDRFSAERPEGSISTLTIQRTEQRDSAMYRCASSLDGAPFGEQYFGPGTRLTVT.

V and J are TRBV4-1 and TRBJ1-3; no definite D call. Germline values: CDR1 MGHRA, CDR2 YSYEKL. The CDR3 is 17 residues long. V lost 1 base and J 0 bases, leaving 13 bases between the germline ends. The CDR3 DNA is TGCGCCAGCAGCCAAGTTGTCAGTTCCACCTCTGGAAACACCATATATTTT. It specifies CASSQVVSSTSGNTIYF.